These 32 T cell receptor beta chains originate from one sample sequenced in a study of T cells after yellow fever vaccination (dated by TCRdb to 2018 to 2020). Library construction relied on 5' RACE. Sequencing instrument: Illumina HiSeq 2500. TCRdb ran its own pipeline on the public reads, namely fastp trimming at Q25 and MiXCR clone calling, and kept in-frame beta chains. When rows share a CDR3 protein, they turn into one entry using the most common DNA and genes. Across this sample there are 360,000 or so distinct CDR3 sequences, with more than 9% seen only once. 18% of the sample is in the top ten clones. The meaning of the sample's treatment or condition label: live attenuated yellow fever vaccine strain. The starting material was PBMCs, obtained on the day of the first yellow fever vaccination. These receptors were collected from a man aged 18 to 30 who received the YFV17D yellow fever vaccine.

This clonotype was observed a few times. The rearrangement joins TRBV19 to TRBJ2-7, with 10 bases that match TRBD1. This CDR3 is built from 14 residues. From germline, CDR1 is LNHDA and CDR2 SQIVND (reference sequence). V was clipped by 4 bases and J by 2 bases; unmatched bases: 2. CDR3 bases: TGTGCCAGTAGTAGACAGGGGGCAGCCTACGAGCAGTACTTC. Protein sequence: CASSRQGAAYEQYF.

The CDR3 region has the DNA TGTGCCAGCAGTGAACTGGTTCTATTAAGGGTTTACGAGCAGTACGTC. This encodes CASSELVLLRVYEQYV. The chain recombines TRBV6-1 with TRBJ2-7; the D is unclear. This CDR3 is 16 amino acids long. V was trimmed by 2 bases and J by 4 bases, leaving 18 bases between them. Germline values: CDR1 MNHNS, CDR2 SASEGT.

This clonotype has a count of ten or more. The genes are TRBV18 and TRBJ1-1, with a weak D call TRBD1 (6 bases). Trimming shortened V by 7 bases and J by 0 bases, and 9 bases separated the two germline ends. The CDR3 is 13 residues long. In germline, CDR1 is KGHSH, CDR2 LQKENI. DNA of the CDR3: TGTGCCAGCTTAGGGGGGCTGAACACTGAAGCTTTCTTT. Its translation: CASLGGLNTEAFF. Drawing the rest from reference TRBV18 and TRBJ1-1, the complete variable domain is NAGVMQNPRHLVRRRGQEARLRCSPMKGHSHVYWYRQLPEEGLKFMVYLQKENIIDESGMPKERFSAEFPKEGPSILRIQQVVRGDSAAYFCASLGGLNTEAFFGQGTRLTVV.

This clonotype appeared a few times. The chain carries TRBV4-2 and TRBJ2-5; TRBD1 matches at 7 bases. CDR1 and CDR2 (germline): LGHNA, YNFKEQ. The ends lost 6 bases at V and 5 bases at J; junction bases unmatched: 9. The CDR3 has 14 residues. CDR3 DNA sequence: TGTGCCAGCAGTCGGAGGCAGGGGGAGGAGACCCAGTACTTC. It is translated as CASSRRQGEETQYF.

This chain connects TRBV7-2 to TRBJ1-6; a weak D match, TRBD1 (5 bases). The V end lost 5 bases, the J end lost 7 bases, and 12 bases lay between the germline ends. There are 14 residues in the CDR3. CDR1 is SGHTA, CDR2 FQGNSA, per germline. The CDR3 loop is CASSPGRLNSPLHF. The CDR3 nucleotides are TGTGCCAGCAGCCCGGGACGTTTAAATTCACCCCTCCACTTT.

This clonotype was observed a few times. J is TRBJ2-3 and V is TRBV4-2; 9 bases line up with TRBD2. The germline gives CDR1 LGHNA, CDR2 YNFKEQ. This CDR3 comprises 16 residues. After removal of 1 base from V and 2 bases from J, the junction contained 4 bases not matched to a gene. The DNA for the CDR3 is TGTGCCAGCAGCCAAGGGCTAGCGGGGCTCACAGATACGCAGTATTTT. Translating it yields CASSQGLAGLTDTQYF.

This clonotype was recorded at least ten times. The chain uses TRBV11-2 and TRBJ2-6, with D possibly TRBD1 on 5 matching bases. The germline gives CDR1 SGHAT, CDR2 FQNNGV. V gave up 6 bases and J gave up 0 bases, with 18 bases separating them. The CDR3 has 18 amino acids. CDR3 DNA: TGTGCCAGCAGGTCAACCTTAGACAGAAGCTCTGGGGCCAACGTCCTGACTTTC. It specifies CASRSTLDRSSGANVLTF.

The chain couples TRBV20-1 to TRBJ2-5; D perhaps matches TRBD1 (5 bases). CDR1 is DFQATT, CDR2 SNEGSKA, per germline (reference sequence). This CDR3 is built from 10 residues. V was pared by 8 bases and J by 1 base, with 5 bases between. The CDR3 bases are TGCAGTACAGGCCAAGAGACCCAGTACTTC. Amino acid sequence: CSTGQETQYF.

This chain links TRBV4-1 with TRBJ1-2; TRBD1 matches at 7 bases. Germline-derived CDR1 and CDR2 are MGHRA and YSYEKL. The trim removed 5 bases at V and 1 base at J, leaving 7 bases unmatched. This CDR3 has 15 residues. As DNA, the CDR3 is TGCGCCAGCAGCAGGGGGCAGGGAGGTAACTATGGCTACACCTTC. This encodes CASSRGQGGNYGYTF.

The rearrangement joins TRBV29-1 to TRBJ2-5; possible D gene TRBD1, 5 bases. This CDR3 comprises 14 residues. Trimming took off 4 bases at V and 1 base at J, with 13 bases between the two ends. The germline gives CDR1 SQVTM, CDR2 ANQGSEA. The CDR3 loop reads CSVVRQGSQETQYF. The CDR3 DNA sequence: TGCAGCGTTGTACGGCAGGGCAGCCAAGAGACCCAGTACTTC.

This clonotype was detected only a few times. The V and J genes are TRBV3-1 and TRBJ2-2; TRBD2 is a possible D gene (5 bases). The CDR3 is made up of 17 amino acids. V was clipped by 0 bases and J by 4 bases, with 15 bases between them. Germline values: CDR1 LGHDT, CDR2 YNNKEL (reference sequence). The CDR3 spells CASSQDRWELGTGELFF. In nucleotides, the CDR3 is TGTGCCAGCAGCCAAGATCGATGGGAGTTGGGCACCGGGGAGCTGTTTTTT.

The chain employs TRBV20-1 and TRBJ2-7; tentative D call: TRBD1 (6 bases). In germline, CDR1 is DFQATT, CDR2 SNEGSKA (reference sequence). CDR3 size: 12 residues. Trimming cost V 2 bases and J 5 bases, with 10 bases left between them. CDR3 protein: CSARSGVDEQYF. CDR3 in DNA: TGCAGTGCTAGATCAGGGGTGGACGAGCAGTACTTC.

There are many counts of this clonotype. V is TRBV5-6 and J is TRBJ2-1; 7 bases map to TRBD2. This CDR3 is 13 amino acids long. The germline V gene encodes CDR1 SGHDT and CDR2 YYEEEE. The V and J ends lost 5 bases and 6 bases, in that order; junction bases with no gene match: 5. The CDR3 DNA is TGTGCCAGCAGGCCCTGGGGGGGCAATGAGCAGTTCTTC. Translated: CASRPWGGNEQFF.

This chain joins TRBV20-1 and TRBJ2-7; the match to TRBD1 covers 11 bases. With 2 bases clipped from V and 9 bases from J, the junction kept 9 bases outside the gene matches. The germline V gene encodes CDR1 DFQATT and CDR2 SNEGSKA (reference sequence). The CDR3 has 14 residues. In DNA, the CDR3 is TGCAGTGCTAGACCGGGACAGGGGGAATGGAGGCAGTACTTC. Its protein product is CSARPGQGEWRQYF.

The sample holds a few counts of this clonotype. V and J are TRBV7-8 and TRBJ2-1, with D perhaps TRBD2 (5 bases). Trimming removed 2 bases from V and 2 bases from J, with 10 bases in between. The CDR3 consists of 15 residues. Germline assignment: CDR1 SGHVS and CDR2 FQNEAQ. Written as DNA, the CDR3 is TGTGCCAGCAGCTTAATCGGGGAGCCCTACAATGAGCAGTTCTTC. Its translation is CASSLIGEPYNEQFF.

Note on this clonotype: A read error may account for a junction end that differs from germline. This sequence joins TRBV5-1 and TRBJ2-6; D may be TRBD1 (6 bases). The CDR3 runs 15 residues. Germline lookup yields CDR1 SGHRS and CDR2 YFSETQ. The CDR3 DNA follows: TGCGCCAGCAGCAAACACAGGGATGGGACCAACGTCCTGACTTTC. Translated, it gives CASSKHRDGTNVLTF. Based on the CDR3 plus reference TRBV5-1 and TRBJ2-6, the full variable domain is KAGVTQTPRYLIKTRGQQVTLSCSPISGHRSVSWYQQTPGQGLQFLFEYFSETQRNKGNFPGRFSGRQFSNSRSEMNVSTLELGDSALYLCASSKHRDGTNVLTFGAGSRLTVL.

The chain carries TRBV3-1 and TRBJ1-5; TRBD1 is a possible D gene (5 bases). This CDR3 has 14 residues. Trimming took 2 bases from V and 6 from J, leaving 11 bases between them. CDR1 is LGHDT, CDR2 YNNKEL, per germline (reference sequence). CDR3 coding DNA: TGTGCCAGCAGCCAAAGGCAGGGTAGTCAGCCCCAGCATTTT. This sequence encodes CASSQRQGSQPQHF. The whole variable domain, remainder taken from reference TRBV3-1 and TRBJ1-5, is DTAVSQTPKYLVTQMGNDKSIKCEQNLGHDTMYWYKQDSKKFLKIMFSYNNKELIINETVPNRFSPKSPDKAHLNLHINSLELGDSAVYFCASSQRQGSQPQHFGDGTRLSIL.

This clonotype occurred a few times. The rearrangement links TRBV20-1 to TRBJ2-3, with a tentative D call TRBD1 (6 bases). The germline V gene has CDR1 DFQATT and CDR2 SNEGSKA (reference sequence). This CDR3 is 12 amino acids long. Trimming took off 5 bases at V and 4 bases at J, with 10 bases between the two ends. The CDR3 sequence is CSAAQGSDTQYF. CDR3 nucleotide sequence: TGCAGTGCTGCTCAGGGGTCAGATACGCAGTATTTT.

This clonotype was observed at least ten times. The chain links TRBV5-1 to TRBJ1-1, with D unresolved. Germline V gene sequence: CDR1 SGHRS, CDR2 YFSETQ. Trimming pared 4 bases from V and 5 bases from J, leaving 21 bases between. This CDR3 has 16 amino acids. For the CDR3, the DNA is TGCGCCAGCAGCCTTTTTTCGGTAGGATTGATGACTGAAGCTTTCTTT. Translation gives CASSLFSVGLMTEAFF.

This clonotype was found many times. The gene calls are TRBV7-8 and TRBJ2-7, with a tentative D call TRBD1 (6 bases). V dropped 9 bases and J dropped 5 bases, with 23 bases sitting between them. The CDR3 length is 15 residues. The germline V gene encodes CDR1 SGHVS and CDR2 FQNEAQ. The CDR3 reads CASLNPRQGKDEQYF. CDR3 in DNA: TGTGCCAGTTTAAATCCGCGCCAGGGGAAGGACGAGCAGTACTTC.

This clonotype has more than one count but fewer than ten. The chain's CDR3 is CASRRGGTPLAKNIQYF. The CDR3 coding sequence is TGTGCCAGCAGGAGAGGGGGGACTCCGTTGGCCAAAAACATTCAGTACTTC. The chain has TRBV7-2 and TRBJ2-4; D may match TRBD1 or TRBD2 (6 bases each). V lost 6 bases and J 1 base, leaving 19 bases between the germline ends. This CDR3 has 17 residues. In germline, CDR1 is SGHTA, CDR2 FQGNSA.

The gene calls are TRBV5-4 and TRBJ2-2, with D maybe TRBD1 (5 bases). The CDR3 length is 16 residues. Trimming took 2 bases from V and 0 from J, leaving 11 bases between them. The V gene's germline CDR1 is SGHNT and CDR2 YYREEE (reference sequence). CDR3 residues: CASSLLTGANTGELFF. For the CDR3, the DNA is TGTGCCAGCAGCTTACTAACAGGAGCGAACACCGGGGAGCTGTTTTTT.

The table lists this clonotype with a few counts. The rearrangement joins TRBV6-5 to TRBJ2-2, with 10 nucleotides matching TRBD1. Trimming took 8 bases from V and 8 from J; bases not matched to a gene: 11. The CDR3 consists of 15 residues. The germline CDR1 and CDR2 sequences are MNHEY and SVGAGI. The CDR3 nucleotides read TGTGCCAGCGGTTCCGGGACAGGGGCCTTGGGGGAGCTGTTTTTT. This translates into CASGSGTGALGELFF.

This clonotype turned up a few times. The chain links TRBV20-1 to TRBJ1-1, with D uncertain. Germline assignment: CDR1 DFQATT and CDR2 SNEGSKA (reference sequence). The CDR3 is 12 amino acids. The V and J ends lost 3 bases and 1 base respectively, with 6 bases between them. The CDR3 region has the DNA TGCAGTGCTAGGTGGAAGAACACTGAAGCTTTCTTT. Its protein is CSARWKNTEAFF.

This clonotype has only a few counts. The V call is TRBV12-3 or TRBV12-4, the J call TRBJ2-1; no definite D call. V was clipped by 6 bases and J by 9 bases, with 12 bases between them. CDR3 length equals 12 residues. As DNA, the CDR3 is TGTGCCAGCAGCTCGCTTCGGCGTGAGCAGTTCTTC. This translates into CASSSLRREQFF.

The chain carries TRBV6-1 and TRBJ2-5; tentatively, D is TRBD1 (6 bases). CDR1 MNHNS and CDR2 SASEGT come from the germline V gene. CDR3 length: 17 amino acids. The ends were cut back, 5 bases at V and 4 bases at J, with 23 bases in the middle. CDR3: CASSKGVKGVRGETQYF. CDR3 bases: TGTGCCAGCAGTAAAGGCGTGAAGGGGGTTAGGGGAGAGACCCAGTACTTC.

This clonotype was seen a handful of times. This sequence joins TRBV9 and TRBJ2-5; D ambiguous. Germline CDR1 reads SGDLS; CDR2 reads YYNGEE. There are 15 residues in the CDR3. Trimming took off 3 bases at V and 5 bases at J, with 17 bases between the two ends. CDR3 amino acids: CASSAPGPPTETQYF. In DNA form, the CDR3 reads TGTGCCAGCAGCGCTCCCGGACCTCCCACGGAGACCCAGTACTTC.

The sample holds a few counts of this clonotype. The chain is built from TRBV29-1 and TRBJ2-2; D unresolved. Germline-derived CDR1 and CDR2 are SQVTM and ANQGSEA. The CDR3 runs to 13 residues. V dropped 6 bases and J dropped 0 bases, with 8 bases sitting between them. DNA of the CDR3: TGCAGCGTCGGACGCGCGAACACCGGGGAGCTGTTTTTT. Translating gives CSVGRANTGELFF.

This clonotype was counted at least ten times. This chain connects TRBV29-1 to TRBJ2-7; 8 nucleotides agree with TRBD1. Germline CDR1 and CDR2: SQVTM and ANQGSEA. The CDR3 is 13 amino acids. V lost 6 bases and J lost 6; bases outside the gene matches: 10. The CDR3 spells CSVRTGPGSEQYV. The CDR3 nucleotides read TGCAGCGTCAGGACAGGGCCAGGTTCCGAGCAGTACGTC.

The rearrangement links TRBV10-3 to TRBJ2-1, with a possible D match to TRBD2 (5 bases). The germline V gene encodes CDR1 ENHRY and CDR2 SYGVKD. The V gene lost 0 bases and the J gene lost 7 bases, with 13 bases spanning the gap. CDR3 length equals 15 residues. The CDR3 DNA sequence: TGTGCCATCAGTGAGTCAGCCGGGGAGAGAAATGAGCAGTTCTTC. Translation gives CAISESAGERNEQFF.

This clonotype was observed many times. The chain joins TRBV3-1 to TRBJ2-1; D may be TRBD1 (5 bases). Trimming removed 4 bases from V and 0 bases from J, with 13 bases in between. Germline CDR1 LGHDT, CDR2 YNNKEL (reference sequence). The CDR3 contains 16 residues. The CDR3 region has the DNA TGTGCCAGCAGCCCACAAAGACAGAGCTCCTACAATGAGCAGTTCTTC. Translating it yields CASSPQRQSSYNEQFF.

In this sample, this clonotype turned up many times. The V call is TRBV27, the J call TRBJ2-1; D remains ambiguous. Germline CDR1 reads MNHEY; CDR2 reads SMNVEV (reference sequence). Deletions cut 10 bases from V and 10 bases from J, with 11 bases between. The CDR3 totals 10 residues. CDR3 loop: CATLSREQFF. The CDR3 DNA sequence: TGTGCCACCCTGTCGCGGGAGCAGTTCTTC.